This is a list of T cell receptor beta chains from one sample in a study of OX40 agonist ivuxolimab in advanced cancers. The data were produced by immunoSEQ multiplex PCR, yet TCRdb's version contains in-frame clones alone and is incomplete. The sample carries roughly 24,000 clones, about 85% recorded once. This specimen consisted of CD4+ or CD8+ T cells sorted from blood, obtained in a trial of the OX40 agonist ivuxolimab. All receptors derive from an adult with an advanced solid tumor such as melanoma, head and neck, liver or kidney cancer. Each CDR3 is given with its conserved first and last residue. Each record gives: J gene, V gene, D gene, clone size, CDR3 length, CDR3 DNA, CDR3 protein. D genes are given only for firm matches. Clone size is stated in some rows and not others, as once, few, many or a class when expanded.

J gene: TRBJ2-2
V gene: TRBV6-5
D gene: -
clone size: once
CDR3 length: 13
CDR3 DNA: TGTGCCAGCAAAGGAGGGAACACCGGGGAGCTGTTTTTT
CDR3 protein: CASKGGNTGELFF

J gene: TRBJ2-1
V gene: TRBV7-8
D gene: -
clone size: -
CDR3 length: 12
CDR3 DNA: TGTGCCAGCAGCTTAGTAGGCGATGAGCAGTTCTTC
CDR3 protein: CASSLVGDEQFF

J gene: TRBJ1-2
V gene: TRBV4-2
D gene: -
clone size: -
CDR3 length: 14
CDR3 DNA: TGTGCCAGCAGCCAAGATGAGTTCGCGTATGGCTACACCTTC
CDR3 protein: CASSQDEFAYGYTF

J gene: TRBJ2-7
V gene: TRBV27
D gene: -
clone size: -
CDR3 length: 12
CDR3 DNA: TGTGCCAGCATTCGGGACTTCGACGAGCAGTACTTC
CDR3 protein: CASIRDFDEQYF

J gene: TRBJ2-7
V gene: TRBV5-5
D gene: -
clone size: -
CDR3 length: 15
CDR3 DNA: TGTGCCAGCAGCTTGGCAAGGTTGAGCCCCTACGAGCAGTACTTC
CDR3 protein: CASSLARLSPYEQYF

J gene: TRBJ2-7
V gene: TRBV27
D gene: TRBD1
clone size: -
CDR3 length: 15
CDR3 DNA: TGTGCCAGCACCCCGGCAGCGGGGACAGGGGTCGAGCAGTACTTC
CDR3 protein: CASTPAAGTGVEQYF

J gene: TRBJ2-5
V gene: TRBV28
D gene: -
clone size: once
CDR3 length: 16
CDR3 DNA: TGTGCCAGCAGTTCCCCGCCGACAGACTCTAGGGAGACCCAGTACTTC
CDR3 protein: CASSSPPTDSRETQYF

J gene: TRBJ2-7
V gene: TRBV5-6
D gene: -
clone size: once
CDR3 length: 13
CDR3 DNA: TGTGCCAGCAGCTTAGACAGGGAGGATGAGCAGTACTTC
CDR3 protein: CASSLDREDEQYF

J gene: TRBJ1-1
V gene: TRBV4-3
D gene: -
clone size: -
CDR3 length: 19
CDR3 DNA: TGCGCCAGCAGCCAACACCCTCCTACAGGCCCAAGGCTGAACACTGAAGCTTTCTTT
CDR3 protein: CASSQHPPTGPRLNTEAFF

J gene: TRBJ1-5
V gene: TRBV5-4
D gene: -
clone size: once
CDR3 length: 14
CDR3 DNA: TGTGCCAGCAGCTTGAGGGGTTTGAGGGAGCCCCAGCATTTT
CDR3 protein: CASSLRGLREPQHF

J gene: TRBJ2-1
V gene: TRBV6-5
D gene: -
clone size: -
CDR3 length: 16
CDR3 DNA: TGTGCCAGCAGTTACGGGGAAGCTTACTCCTACAATGAGCAGTTCTTC
CDR3 protein: CASSYGEAYSYNEQFF

J gene: TRBJ2-3
V gene: TRBV2
D gene: -
clone size: -
CDR3 length: 15
CDR3 DNA: TGTGCCAGCAGTTTAGCGGCTTTCCCCACAGATACGCAGTATTTT
CDR3 protein: CASSLAAFPTDTQYF

J gene: TRBJ2-1
V gene: TRBV5-4
D gene: -
clone size: -
CDR3 length: 12
CDR3 DNA: TGTGCCAGCAGCTTGATGGGGTATGAGCAGTTCTTC
CDR3 protein: CASSLMGYEQFF

J gene: TRBJ2-2
V gene: TRBV27
D gene: TRBD2
clone size: -
CDR3 length: 17
CDR3 DNA: TGTGCCAGCAGTCCCACCGGGCTAGCGGGGGGGTTGGGGGAGCTGTTTTTT
CDR3 protein: CASSPTGLAGGLGELFF

J gene: TRBJ1-2
V gene: TRBV4-1
D gene: TRBD1
clone size: once
CDR3 length: 13
CDR3 DNA: TGCGCCAGCAGCCCCGGACAGGGCTATGGCTACACCTTC
CDR3 protein: CASSPGQGYGYTF

J gene: TRBJ2-2
V gene: TRBV27
D gene: -
clone size: -
CDR3 length: 15
CDR3 DNA: TGTGCCAGCAGTTTGACGGGGACATTGGGCGGGGAGCTGTTTTTT
CDR3 protein: CASSLTGTLGGELFF

J gene: TRBJ2-2
V gene: TRBV10-3
D gene: TRBD1
clone size: -
CDR3 length: 16
CDR3 DNA: TGTGCCATCCCTGCCGGGACAGGGAGGAACACCGGGGAGCTGTTTTTT
CDR3 protein: CAIPAGTGRNTGELFF

J gene: TRBJ1-6
V gene: TRBV6-5
D gene: -
clone size: -
CDR3 length: 13
CDR3 DNA: TGTGCCATCCACGGGAGACTACTTTCCCCCCTCCACTTT
CDR3 protein: CAIHGRLLSPLHF

J gene: TRBJ2-1
V gene: TRBV5-6
D gene: -
clone size: -
CDR3 length: 13
CDR3 DNA: TGTGCCAGCAGCTTGAGGGCCTACAATGAGCAGTTCTTC
CDR3 protein: CASSLRAYNEQFF

J gene: TRBJ1-5
V gene: TRBV5-6
D gene: -
clone size: -
CDR3 length: 14
CDR3 DNA: TGTGCCAGCAGCTTGAGGGGTTTGAGGGAGCCCCAGCATTTT
CDR3 protein: CASSLRGLREPQHF

J gene: TRBJ2-3
V gene: TRBV15
D gene: -
clone size: -
CDR3 length: 13
CDR3 DNA: TGTGCCACCAGGGCACAGGGAACAGATACGCAGTATTTT
CDR3 protein: CATRAQGTDTQYF

J gene: TRBJ1-2
V gene: TRBV9
D gene: TRBD1
clone size: -
CDR3 length: 13
CDR3 DNA: TGTGCCAGCAAAGGGGGCCCTAACTATGGCTACACCTTC
CDR3 protein: CASKGGPNYGYTF

J gene: TRBJ2-2
V gene: TRBV4-1
D gene: -
clone size: -
CDR3 length: 14
CDR3 DNA: TGCGCCAGCAGCCAAGATAAGATCACCGGGGAGCTGTTTTTT
CDR3 protein: CASSQDKITGELFF

J gene: TRBJ2-3
V gene: TRBV13
D gene: TRBD2
clone size: -
CDR3 length: 15
CDR3 DNA: TGTGCCAGCAGCCTTAGCGGGGGGGCTCCAGATACGCAGTATTTT
CDR3 protein: CASSLSGGAPDTQYF

J gene: TRBJ2-2
V gene: TRBV12-5
D gene: TRBD2
clone size: -
CDR3 length: 19
CDR3 DNA: TGTGCTAGTGGTTCCGAACACGGACTAGCGGGAGTAAACACCGGGGAGCTGTTTTTT
CDR3 protein: CASGSEHGLAGVNTGELFF

J gene: TRBJ2-3
V gene: TRBV13
D gene: TRBD2
clone size: -
CDR3 length: 16
CDR3 DNA: TGTGCCAGCAGCTTAGTCCTAGCGGGGGCGGCAGATACGCAGTATTTT
CDR3 protein: CASSLVLAGAADTQYF

J gene: TRBJ2-2
V gene: TRBV10-3
D gene: TRBD2
clone size: -
CDR3 length: 19
CDR3 DNA: TGTGCCATCAGTGAACCTTCGGGACTAGCGGGGAGAAACACCGGGGAGCTGTTTTTT
CDR3 protein: CAISEPSGLAGRNTGELFF

J gene: TRBJ1-1
V gene: TRBV9
D gene: -
clone size: -
CDR3 length: 13
CDR3 DNA: TGTGCCAGCAGCGCGCTGAGGGCGACTGAAGCTTTCTTT
CDR3 protein: CASSALRATEAFF

J gene: TRBJ2-7
V gene: TRBV29-1
D gene: TRBD2
clone size: -
CDR3 length: 13
CDR3 DNA: TGCAGCGTTGAAACTAGCGGGAGGTACGAGCAGTACTTC
CDR3 protein: CSVETSGRYEQYF

J gene: TRBJ2-7
V gene: TRBV10-3
D gene: -
clone size: -
CDR3 length: 14
CDR3 DNA: TGTGCCATCAGACTAGACTTTGGCGGCTACGAGCAGTACTTC
CDR3 protein: CAIRLDFGGYEQYF

J gene: TRBJ2-3
V gene: TRBV28
D gene: TRBD2
clone size: -
CDR3 length: 15
CDR3 DNA: TGTGCCAGCAGTTTGACTAGCGGGGCGGGGGATACGCAGTATTTT
CDR3 protein: CASSLTSGAGDTQYF

J gene: TRBJ2-7
V gene: TRBV11-2
D gene: -
clone size: -
CDR3 length: 14
CDR3 DNA: TGTGCCAGCAGCTTAATGGGGAGAACCTACGAGCAGTACTTC
CDR3 protein: CASSLMGRTYEQYF

J gene: TRBJ2-1
V gene: TRBV6-5
D gene: -
clone size: -
CDR3 length: 16
CDR3 DNA: TGTGCCAGCAGTTACTCGGGGTTAGGGTCCTACAATGAGCAGTTCTTC
CDR3 protein: CASSYSGLGSYNEQFF

J gene: TRBJ2-2
V gene: TRBV11-3
D gene: -
clone size: -
CDR3 length: 17
CDR3 DNA: TGTGCCAGCAGCTTAGATCTGGGACGGATGAACACCGGGGAGCTGTTTTTT
CDR3 protein: CASSLDLGRMNTGELFF

J gene: TRBJ2-7
V gene: TRBV19
D gene: TRBD1
clone size: few
CDR3 length: 15
CDR3 DNA: TGTGCCAGTAGCCTCGACAGGGGCGGGTTGGGGGAGCAGTACTTC
CDR3 protein: CASSLDRGGLGEQYF

J gene: TRBJ2-7
V gene: TRBV27
D gene: -
clone size: few
CDR3 length: 12
CDR3 DNA: TGTGCCAGCGCCAACACCCCCTACGAGCAGTACTTC
CDR3 protein: CASANTPYEQYF

J gene: TRBJ2-7
V gene: TRBV14
D gene: -
clone size: -
CDR3 length: 13
CDR3 DNA: TGTGCCAGCAGCCAAAGTCATAACTACGAGCAGTACTTC
CDR3 protein: CASSQSHNYEQYF

J gene: TRBJ2-7
V gene: TRBV10-3
D gene: -
clone size: -
CDR3 length: 16
CDR3 DNA: TGTGCCATCAGTGAGTGGGCAACGGGGACCACCTACGAGCAGTACTTC
CDR3 protein: CAISEWATGTTYEQYF

J gene: TRBJ2-1
V gene: TRBV9
D gene: -
clone size: -
CDR3 length: 14
CDR3 DNA: TGTGCCAGCAGCGAGGACGGCTCCTACAATGAGCAGTTCTTC
CDR3 protein: CASSEDGSYNEQFF

J gene: TRBJ2-5
V gene: TRBV10-1
D gene: -
clone size: -
CDR3 length: 13
CDR3 DNA: TGCGCCAGCAGTGACCCACTGGGAGAGACCCAGTACTTC
CDR3 protein: CASSDPLGETQYF

J gene: TRBJ2-7
V gene: TRBV10-1
D gene: -
clone size: few
CDR3 length: 13
CDR3 DNA: TGCGCCAGCAGTTTTAGGGAAGGATACGAGCAGTACTTC
CDR3 protein: CASSFREGYEQYF